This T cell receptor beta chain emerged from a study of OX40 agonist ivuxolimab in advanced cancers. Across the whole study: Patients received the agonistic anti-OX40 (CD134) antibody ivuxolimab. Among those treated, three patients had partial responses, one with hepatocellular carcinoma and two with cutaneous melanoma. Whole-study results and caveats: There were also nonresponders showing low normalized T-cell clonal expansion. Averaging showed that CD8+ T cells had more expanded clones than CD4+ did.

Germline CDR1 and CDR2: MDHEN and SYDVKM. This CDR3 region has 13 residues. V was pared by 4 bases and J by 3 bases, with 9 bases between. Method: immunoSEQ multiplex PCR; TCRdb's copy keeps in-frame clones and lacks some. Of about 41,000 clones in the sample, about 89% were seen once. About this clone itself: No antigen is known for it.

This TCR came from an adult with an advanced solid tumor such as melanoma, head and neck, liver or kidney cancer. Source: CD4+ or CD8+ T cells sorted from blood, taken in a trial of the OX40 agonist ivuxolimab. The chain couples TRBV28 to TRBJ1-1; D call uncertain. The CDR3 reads CASSSYSYTEAFF. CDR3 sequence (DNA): TGTGCCAGCAGTTCCTACAGTTACACTGAAGCTTTCTTT.